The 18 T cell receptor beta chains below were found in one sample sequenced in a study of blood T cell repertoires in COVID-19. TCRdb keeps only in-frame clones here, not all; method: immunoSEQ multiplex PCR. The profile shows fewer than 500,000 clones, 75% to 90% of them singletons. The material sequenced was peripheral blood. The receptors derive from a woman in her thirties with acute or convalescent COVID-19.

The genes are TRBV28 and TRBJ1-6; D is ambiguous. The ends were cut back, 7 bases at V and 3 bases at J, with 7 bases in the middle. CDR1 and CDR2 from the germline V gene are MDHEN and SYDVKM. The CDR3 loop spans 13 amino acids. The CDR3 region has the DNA TGTGCCAGCACGGGGATCTATAATTCACCCCTCCACTTT. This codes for CASTGIYNSPLHF.

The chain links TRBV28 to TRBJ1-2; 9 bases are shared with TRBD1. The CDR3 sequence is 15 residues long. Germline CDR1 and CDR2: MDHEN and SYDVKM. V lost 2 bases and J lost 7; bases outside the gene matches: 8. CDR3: CASSLDGTGTGGYTF. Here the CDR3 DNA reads TGTGCCAGCAGTTTAGATGGGACAGGGACTGGTGGCTACACCTTC.

CDR3 coding DNA: TGTGCCAGCAGTTTAATCAGGGGGCAAGAGACCCAGTACTTC. It codes for CASSLIRGQETQYF. This chain joins TRBV27 and TRBJ2-5, with 7 bases matching TRBD1. This CDR3 region has 14 residues. V was pared by 2 bases and J by 2 bases, with 2 bases of the junction left unmatched. Germline CDR1 reads MNHEY; CDR2 reads SMNVEV (reference sequence).

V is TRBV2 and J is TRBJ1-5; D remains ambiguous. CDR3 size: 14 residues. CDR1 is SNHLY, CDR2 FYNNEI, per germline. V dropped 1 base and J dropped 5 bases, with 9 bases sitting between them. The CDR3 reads CASSEVPEHQPQHF. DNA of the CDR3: TGTGCCAGCAGTGAAGTCCCCGAGCATCAGCCCCAGCATTTT.

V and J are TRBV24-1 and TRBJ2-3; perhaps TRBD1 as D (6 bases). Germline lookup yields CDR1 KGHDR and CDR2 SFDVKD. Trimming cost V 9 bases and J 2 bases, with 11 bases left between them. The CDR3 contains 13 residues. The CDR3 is CATLDRYTDTQYF. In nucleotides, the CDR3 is TGTGCCACCTTAGACAGGTACACAGATACGCAGTATTTT.

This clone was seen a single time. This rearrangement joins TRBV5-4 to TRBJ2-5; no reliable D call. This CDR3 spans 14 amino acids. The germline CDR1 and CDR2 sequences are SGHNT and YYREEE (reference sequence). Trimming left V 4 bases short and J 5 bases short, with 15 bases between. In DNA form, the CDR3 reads TGTGCCAGCAGCCAGACACCCGGTTTTGAGACCCAGTACTTC. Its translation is CASSQTPGFETQYF.

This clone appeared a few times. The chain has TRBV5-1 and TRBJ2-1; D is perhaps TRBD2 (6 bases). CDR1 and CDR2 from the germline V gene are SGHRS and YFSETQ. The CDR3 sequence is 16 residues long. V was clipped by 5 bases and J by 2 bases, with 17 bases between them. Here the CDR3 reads CASRVSSGDTYNEQFF. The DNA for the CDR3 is TGCGCCAGCAGAGTTAGTAGCGGCGACACCTACAATGAGCAGTTCTTC.

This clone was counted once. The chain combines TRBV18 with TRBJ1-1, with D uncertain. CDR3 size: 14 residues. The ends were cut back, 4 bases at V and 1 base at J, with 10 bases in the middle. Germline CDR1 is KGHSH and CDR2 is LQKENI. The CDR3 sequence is CASSRQGGNTEAFF. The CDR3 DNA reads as TGTGCCAGCTCACGGCAAGGAGGGAACACTGAAGCTTTCTTT.

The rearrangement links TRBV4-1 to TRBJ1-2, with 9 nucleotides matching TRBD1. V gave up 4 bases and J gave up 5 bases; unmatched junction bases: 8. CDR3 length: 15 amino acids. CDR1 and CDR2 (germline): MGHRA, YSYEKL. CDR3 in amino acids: CASSLSGTGLYGYTF. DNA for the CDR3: TGCGCCAGCAGCCTATCCGGGACAGGGTTGTATGGCTACACCTTC.

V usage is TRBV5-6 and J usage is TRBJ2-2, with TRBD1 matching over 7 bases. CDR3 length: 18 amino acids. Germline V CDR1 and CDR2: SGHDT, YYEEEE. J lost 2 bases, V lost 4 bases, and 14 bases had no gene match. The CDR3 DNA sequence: TGTGCCAGCAGCCGCCTCGGCCACAGGGGACGTAACACCGGGGAGCTGTTTTTT. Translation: CASSRLGHRGRNTGELFF.

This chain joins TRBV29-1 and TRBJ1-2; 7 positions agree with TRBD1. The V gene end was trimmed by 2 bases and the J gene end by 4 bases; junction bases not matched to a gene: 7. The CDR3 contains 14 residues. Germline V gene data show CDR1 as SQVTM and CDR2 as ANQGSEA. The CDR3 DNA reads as TGCAGCGTTGAATTGGACAGGCAACCCTATGGCTACACCTTC. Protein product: CSVELDRQPYGYTF.

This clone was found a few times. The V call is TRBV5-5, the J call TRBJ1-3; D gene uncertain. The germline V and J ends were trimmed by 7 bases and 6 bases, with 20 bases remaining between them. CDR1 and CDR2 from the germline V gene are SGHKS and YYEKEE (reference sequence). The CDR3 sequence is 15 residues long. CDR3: CASRRDLGQENTIYF. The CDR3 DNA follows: TGTGCCAGCCGCCGGGATTTAGGGCAGGAAAACACCATATATTTT. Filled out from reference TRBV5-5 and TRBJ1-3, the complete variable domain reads DAGVTQSPTHLIKTRGQQVTLRCSPISGHKSVSWYQQVLGQGPQFIFQYYEKEERGRGNFPDRFSARQFPNYSSELNVNALLLGDSALYLCASRRDLGQENTIYFGEGSWLTVV.

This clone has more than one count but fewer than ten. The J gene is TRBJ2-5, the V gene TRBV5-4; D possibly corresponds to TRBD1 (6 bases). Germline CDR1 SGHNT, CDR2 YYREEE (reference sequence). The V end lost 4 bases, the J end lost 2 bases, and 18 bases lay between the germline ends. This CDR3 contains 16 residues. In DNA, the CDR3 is TGTGCCAGCAGCCCCGGAGGTAGCAGGGGACAAGAGACCCAGTACTTC. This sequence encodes CASSPGGSRGQETQYF.

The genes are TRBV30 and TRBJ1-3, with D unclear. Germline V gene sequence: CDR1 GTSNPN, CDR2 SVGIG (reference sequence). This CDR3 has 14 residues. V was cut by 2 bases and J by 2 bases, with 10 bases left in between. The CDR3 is CAWSPGVPGNTIYF. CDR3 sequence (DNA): TGTGCCTGGAGTCCCGGGGTCCCTGGAAACACCATATATTTT.

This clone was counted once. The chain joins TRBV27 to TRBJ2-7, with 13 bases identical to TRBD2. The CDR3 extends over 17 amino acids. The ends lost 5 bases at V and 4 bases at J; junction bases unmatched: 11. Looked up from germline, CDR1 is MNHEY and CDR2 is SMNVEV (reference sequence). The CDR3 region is CASSKRLAGGPGYEQYF. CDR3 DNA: TGTGCCAGCAGTAAAAGACTAGCGGGGGGCCCAGGATACGAGCAGTACTTC.

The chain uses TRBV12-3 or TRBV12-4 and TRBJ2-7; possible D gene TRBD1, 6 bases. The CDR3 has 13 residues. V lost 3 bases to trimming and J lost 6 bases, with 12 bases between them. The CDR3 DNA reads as TGTGCCAGCAGTTTGGGGGCCCTTGGCGAGCAGTACTTC. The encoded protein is CASSLGALGEQYF.

This CDR3 reads CASSTGGNYGYTF. The CDR3, as DNA: TGTGCCAGCTCGACAGGGGGCAACTATGGCTACACCTTC. This chain links TRBV19 with TRBJ1-2, with 10 bases identical to TRBD1. This CDR3 contains 13 residues. Germline V gene sequence: CDR1 LNHDA, CDR2 SQIVND (reference sequence). J lost 2 bases, V lost 9 bases, and 3 bases had no gene match.

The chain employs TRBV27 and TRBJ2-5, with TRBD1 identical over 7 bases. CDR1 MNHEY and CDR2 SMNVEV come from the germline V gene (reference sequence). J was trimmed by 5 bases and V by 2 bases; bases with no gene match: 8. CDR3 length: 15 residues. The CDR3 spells CASSLEGARSETQYF. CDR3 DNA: TGTGCCAGCAGTTTAGAGGGGGCGCGAAGTGAGACCCAGTACTTC.